Following are 10 T cell receptor beta chains from one sample sequenced in a study of T-cell memory formation after mild COVID-19. TCRdb used MiXCR to reprocess the 5' RACE reads, holding one entry per CDR3 protein. Among approximately 180,000 distinct CDR3 sequences listed, 16% were seen once. Sample: PBMCs or a T cell subset sorted from them (not recorded which). The receptors originated from an adult woman who had mild COVID-19 (a few samples of this study predate the infection). Cell type and time point are not known.

This clonotype was seen only a few times. The chain is built from TRBV20-1 and TRBJ1-2, with 9 bases aligning to TRBD1. V gave up 3 bases and J gave up 9 bases; unmatched junction bases: 8. This CDR3 is 13 amino acids long. Per germline, CDR1 DFQATT and CDR2 SNEGSKA (reference sequence). The CDR3 DNA reads as TGCAGTGCTAGTCGGACAGGGGAGGATCGCTACACCTTC. Its translation is CSASRTGEDRYTF.

The table lists this clonotype with a few counts. V is TRBV7-9 and J is TRBJ2-3; 8 positions match TRBD2. The CDR3 length is 16 residues. V gave up 5 bases and J gave up 5 bases; unmatched junction bases: 12. In germline, CDR1 is SEHNR, CDR2 FQNEAQ (reference sequence). The CDR3 is CASSRQSGSGIDTQYF. CDR3 sequence (DNA): TGTGCCAGCAGCAGACAAAGCGGGAGTGGCATAGATACGCAGTATTTT.

The chain is built from TRBV6-5 and TRBJ1-6; possible D gene TRBD1, 6 bases. The CDR3 contains 16 residues. Trimming left V 0 bases short and J 5 bases short, with 11 bases between. Germline V gene lookup returns CDR1 MNHEY and CDR2 SVGAGI. The CDR3 DNA reads TGTGCCAGCAGTTACTCCCCCCAGGGGCATAATTCACCCCTCCACTTT. Residues: CASSYSPQGHNSPLHF.

This clonotype was picked up a small number of times. The V and J genes are TRBV7-3 and TRBJ2-3; the match to TRBD2 covers 8 bases. CDR3 length equals 17 residues. Germline assignment: CDR1 SGHTA and CDR2 FQGTGA. Trimming at V came to 5 bases and at J to 5 bases, leaving 15 bases not matched to a gene. Written as DNA, the CDR3 is TGTGCCAGCAGCCTTAATCCCGGGGGGGCCTCGGGAGATACGCAGTATTTT. Protein product: CASSLNPGGASGDTQYF.

CDR3 region: CASSRLAGGPSEQFF. The CDR3 DNA reads TGTGCCAGCAGCCGACTAGCGGGGGGGCCCAGTGAGCAGTTCTTC. The chain joins TRBV6-2 or TRBV6-3 to TRBJ2-1; 14 nucleotides line up with TRBD2. Germline CDR1 is MNHEY and CDR2 is SVGEGT. There are 15 residues in the CDR3. V gave up 6 bases and J gave up 9 bases; unmatched junction bases: 7.

This clonotype has just a few counts. The gene calls are TRBV4-3 and TRBJ1-2, with 7 bases aligning to TRBD1. This CDR3 contains 15 residues. J gave up 6 bases and V 3 bases, and 10 bases lay outside the gene matches. CDR1 LGHNA and CDR2 YSLEER come from the germline V gene. The CDR3 here is CASSQRAGTEDGYTF. Here the CDR3 DNA reads TGCGCCAGCAGCCAGAGGGCCGGGACAGAGGATGGCTACACCTTC.

This chain uses TRBV7-9 with TRBJ1-2; D remains ambiguous. Per the germline V gene, CDR1 is SEHNR and CDR2 is FQNEAQ (reference sequence). V was clipped by 5 bases and J by 10 bases, with 8 bases between them. There are 10 residues in the CDR3. CDR3 sequence: CASSPGNYTF. The CDR3 nucleotides read TGTGCCAGCAGCCCTGGGAACTACACCTTC.

V is TRBV6-5 and J is TRBJ1-2, with D possibly being TRBD1 (5 bases). The germline CDR1 and CDR2 sequences are MNHEY and SVGAGI. The length of the CDR3 is 13 residues. The V end was cut by 7 bases, the J end by 4 bases, with 13 bases between. The CDR3 here is CASNRGYGYGYTF. In nucleotides, the CDR3 is TGTGCCAGCAACCGGGGGTACGGCTATGGCTACACCTTC.

The chain uses TRBV30 and TRBJ2-3, with 9 bases identical to TRBD2. The CDR3 runs 15 residues. J lost 3 bases, V lost 2 bases, and 6 bases had no gene match. The germline V gene has CDR1 GTSNPN and CDR2 SVGIG (reference sequence). The CDR3 coding sequence is TGTGCCTGGAGTAGGCGGGGGGGTCGGACAGATACGCAGTATTTT. This gives the protein CAWSRRGGRTDTQYF.

For the CDR3, the DNA is TGCAGTGCTAGAGACGAGACTAGCGGCCGCTCTGGGGCCAACGTCCTGACTTTC. This encodes CSARDETSGRSGANVLTF. The J gene is TRBJ2-6, the V gene TRBV20-1; 9 bases line up with TRBD2. In germline, CDR1 is DFQATT, CDR2 SNEGSKA (reference sequence). This CDR3 is built from 18 residues. V lost 0 bases and J lost 0; bases outside the gene matches: 6.